This T cell receptor (beta chain) appears in the sequencing data of a study of cytomegalovirus exposure and HLA in healthy donors. Study-wide points: Later analysis found that TCR beta chains associated with HLA were more clonally expanded than other, equally common chains.

60 Vbeta and 13 Jbeta primers were used in PCR. Generated by immunoSEQ multiplex PCR, the TCRdb table keeps only in-frame clones and is missing some. The sample consists of 130,000 or so clones, just under 75% of them appearing once. V was shortened by 5 bases and J by 12 bases, with 11 bases between the two germline ends. The length of the CDR3 is 10 residues. The germline V gene encodes CDR1 MDHEN and CDR2 SYDVKM. Concerning this clone itself: Its antigen remains unknown.

This receptor was identified in a man aged 35 to 55 in good health and CMV-seropositive. The gene calls are TRBV28 and TRBJ2-7, with a possible D match to TRBD1 (6 bases). Sequenced material: PBMCs. CDR3 sequence reads: CASSPGQWYF. In DNA form, the CDR3 reads TGTGCCAGCAGTCCAGGACAGTGGTACTTC.